This TCR beta chain was observed in a study of CD8+ T cells in alopecia areata. In the study overall: Affected scalp percentage determined the severity score of treated patients. Overall study findings and caveats: Mice showed TCR sharing more clearly than patients did, possibly owing to HLA.

Following extraction, RNA underwent reverse transcription to cDNA, which served as the sequencing template. Profiling relied on immunoSEQ multiplex PCR, and the TCRdb table lists in-frame clones only, not all of them. The table includes some 170,000 clones, approximately 59% detected once. Documented treatment: oral pan-JAK inhibitor, 5-10 mg twice daily. Patients with alopecia areata provided lesional scalp punch biopsies as well as peripheral blood. The CDR3 spans 16 residues. Trimming took 4 bases from V and 0 from J, leaving 16 bases between them. CDR1 and CDR2 (germline): SGHDT, YYEEEE. Worth noting for this clone: Its target is unknown.

Source: CD4+ T cells sorted from blood, taken between weeks 55 and 70, from a patient treated with tofacitinib. The sequence came from a human donor with alopecia areata. The chain combines TRBV5-6 with TRBJ1-1; D might be TRBD1 (6 bases). The CDR3 here is CASSPRTVWMNTEAFF. CDR3 coding DNA: TGTGCCAGCAGCCCGAGGACAGTCTGGATGAACACTGAAGCTTTCTTT.